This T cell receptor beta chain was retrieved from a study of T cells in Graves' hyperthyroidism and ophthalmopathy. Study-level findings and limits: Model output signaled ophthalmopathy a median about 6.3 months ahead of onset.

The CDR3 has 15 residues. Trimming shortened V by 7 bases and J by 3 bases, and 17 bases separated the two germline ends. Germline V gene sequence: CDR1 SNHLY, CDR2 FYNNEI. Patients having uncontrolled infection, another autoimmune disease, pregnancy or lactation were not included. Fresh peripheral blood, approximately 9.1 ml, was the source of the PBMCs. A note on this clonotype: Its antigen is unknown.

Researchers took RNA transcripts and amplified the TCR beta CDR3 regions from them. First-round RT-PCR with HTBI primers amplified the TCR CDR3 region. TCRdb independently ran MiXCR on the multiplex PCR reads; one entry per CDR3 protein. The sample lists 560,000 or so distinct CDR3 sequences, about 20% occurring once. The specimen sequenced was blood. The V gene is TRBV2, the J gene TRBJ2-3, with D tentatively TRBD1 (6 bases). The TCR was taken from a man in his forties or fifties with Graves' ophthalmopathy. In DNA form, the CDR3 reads TGTGCCAGCACTCTACAGGGCGAGGGGACAGATACGCAGTATTTT. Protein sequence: CASTLQGEGTDTQYF.